The rows below give T cell receptor beta chains drawn from one sample of a study of cytomegalovirus exposure and HLA in healthy donors. TCRdb's table, derived via immunoSEQ multiplex PCR, lists solely in-frame clones and lacks some. The sample includes some 240,000 clones, 60% to 80% of them seen just once. The specimen sequenced was PBMCs. Every receptor here comes from a male donor in good health and CMV-seronegative. CDR3s include the opening cysteine and the closing phenylalanine or tryptophan. A D gene is named only where the DNA matches it firmly. Size is stated for part of the rows, as once, few or many counts, or as a class when the clone is expanded.

CDR3 DNA: TGTGCCAGCAGTCCGGGACAGGGGAGCTCCTACGAGCAGTACTTC
CDR3 protein: CASSPGQGSSYEQYF
J gene: TRBJ2-7
V gene: TRBV27
clone size: -
D gene: TRBD1

CDR3 DNA: TGTGCCAGCAACCAACTGGGACTCCCCGGCTCCTACAATGAGCAGTTCTTC
CDR3 protein: CASNQLGLPGSYNEQFF
J gene: TRBJ2-1
V gene: TRBV9
clone size: -
D gene: -

CDR3 DNA: TGTGCCAGCAGCCGCATCCCGGGACTAGGACGCTTCACTAGCACAGATACGCAGTATTTT
CDR3 protein: CASSRIPGLGRFTSTDTQYF
J gene: TRBJ2-3
V gene: TRBV27
clone size: -
D gene: TRBD2

CDR3 DNA: TGTGCCACAAGATGGGGGGGAGGCTATGGCTACACCTTC
CDR3 protein: CATRWGGGYGYTF
J gene: TRBJ1-2
V gene: TRBV28
clone size: -
D gene: -

CDR3 DNA: TGCAGCGGAGGGGACAGGGACCAAAACATTCAGTACTTC
CDR3 protein: CSGGDRDQNIQYF
J gene: TRBJ2-4
V gene: TRBV29-1
clone size: -
D gene: TRBD1

CDR3 DNA: TGCGCCAGCAGCTTTGGACTAGCGGGGGACACAGATACGCAGTATTTT
CDR3 protein: CASSFGLAGDTDTQYF
J gene: TRBJ2-3
V gene: TRBV5-1
clone size: -
D gene: TRBD2

CDR3 DNA: TGTGCCAGCACCCCGGAGGGAGATACGCAGTATTTT
CDR3 protein: CASTPEGDTQYF
J gene: TRBJ2-3
V gene: TRBV7-9
clone size: -
D gene: -

CDR3 DNA: TGTGCCATCAGTGAAGGGGGATCATATCAGCCCCAGCATTTT
CDR3 protein: CAISEGGSYQPQHF
J gene: TRBJ1-5
V gene: TRBV10-3
clone size: -
D gene: -

CDR3 DNA: TGTGCCAGCAGCTTAAAGACTAGCGGCTACGGGGAGCTGTTTTTT
CDR3 protein: CASSLKTSGYGELFF
J gene: TRBJ2-2
V gene: TRBV7-3
clone size: once
D gene: TRBD2

CDR3 DNA: TGTGCCTGGAAAAGAGGGGACAGTCCTAACTATGGCTACACCTTC
CDR3 protein: CAWKRGDSPNYGYTF
J gene: TRBJ1-2
V gene: TRBV30
clone size: once
D gene: TRBD1

CDR3 DNA: TGTGCCAGCTCACCCAACAGGGGGGATGAGCAGTTCTTC
CDR3 protein: CASSPNRGDEQFF
J gene: TRBJ2-1
V gene: TRBV18
clone size: -
D gene: TRBD1